The entry below describes one TCR beta chain. The entry originates in a study of T cell responses to AZD1222 COVID-19 vaccine. Clones were sequenced by immunoSEQ multiplex PCR, and TCRdb holds only the in-frame ones, with some missing. The sample lists around 80,000 clones, roughly 90% seen once, with about 5.2% in the top ten. With 6 bases removed from V and 7 bases from J, the gap between germline ends came to 13 bases. The length of the CDR3 is 14 residues. Looked up from germline, CDR1 is SGHVS and CDR2 is FNYEAQ. The V call is TRBV7-6, the J call TRBJ1-6, with D perhaps matching TRBD1 (5 bases). This TCR derives from an adult in good health. The starting material was peripheral blood, obtained on day 0 of AZD1222 vaccination. CDR3 bases: TGTGCCAGCAGTAATGGGGGATACAATTCACCCCTCCACTTT. It is translated as CASSNGGYNSPLHF.